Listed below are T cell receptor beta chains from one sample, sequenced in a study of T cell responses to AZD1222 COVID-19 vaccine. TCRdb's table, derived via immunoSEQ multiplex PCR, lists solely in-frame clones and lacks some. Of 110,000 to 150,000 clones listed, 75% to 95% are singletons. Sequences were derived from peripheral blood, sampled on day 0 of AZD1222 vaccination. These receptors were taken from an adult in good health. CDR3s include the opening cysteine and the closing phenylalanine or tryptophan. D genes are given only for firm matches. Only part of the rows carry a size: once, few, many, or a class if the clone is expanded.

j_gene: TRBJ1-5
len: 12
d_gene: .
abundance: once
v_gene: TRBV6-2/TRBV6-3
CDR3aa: CASSLQGWPQHF
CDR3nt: TGTGCCAGCAGTCTACAGGGTTGGCCCCAGCATTTT

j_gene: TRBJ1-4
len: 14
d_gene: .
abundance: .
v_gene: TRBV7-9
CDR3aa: CASSLAGEGTKLFF
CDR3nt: TGTGCCAGCAGCTTAGCGGGGGAGGGCACAAAACTGTTTTTT

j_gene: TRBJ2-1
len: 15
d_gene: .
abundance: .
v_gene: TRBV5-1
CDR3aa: CASNPQGGSYNEQFF
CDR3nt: TGCGCCAGCAACCCGCAGGGCGGCTCCTACAATGAGCAGTTCTTC

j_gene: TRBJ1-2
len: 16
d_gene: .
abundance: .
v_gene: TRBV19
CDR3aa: CASTNRNTLMFSGYTF
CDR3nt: TGTGCCAGTACTAACAGGAACACCTTAATGTTTAGCGGCTACACCTTC

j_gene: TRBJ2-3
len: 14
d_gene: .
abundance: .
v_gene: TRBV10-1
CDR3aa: CASSEETSTDTQYF
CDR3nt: TGCGCCAGCAGTGAGGAGACTAGCACAGATACGCAGTATTTT

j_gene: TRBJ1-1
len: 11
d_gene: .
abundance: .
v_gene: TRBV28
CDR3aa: CASRSYTEAFF
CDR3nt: TGTGCCAGCAGATCCTACACTGAAGCTTTCTTT

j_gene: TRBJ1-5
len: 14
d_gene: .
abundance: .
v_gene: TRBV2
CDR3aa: CASRIQGNNQPQHF
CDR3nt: TGTGCCAGCAGGATACAGGGAAACAATCAGCCCCAGCATTTT

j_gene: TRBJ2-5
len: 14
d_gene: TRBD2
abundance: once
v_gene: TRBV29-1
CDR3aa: CSVDTSAYQETQYF
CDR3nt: TGCAGCGTTGACACTAGCGCTTACCAAGAGACCCAGTACTTC

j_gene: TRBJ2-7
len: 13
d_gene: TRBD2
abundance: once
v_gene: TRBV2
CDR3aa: CASGLAGKYEQYF
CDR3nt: TGTGCCAGCGGACTAGCGGGAAAGTACGAGCAGTACTTC

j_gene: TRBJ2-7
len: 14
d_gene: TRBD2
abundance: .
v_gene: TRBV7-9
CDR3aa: CASSGREVTYEQYF
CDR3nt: TGTGCCAGCAGCGGGCGGGAGGTCACCTACGAGCAGTACTTC

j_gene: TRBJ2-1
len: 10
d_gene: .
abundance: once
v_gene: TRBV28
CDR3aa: CASSSNEQFF
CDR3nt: TGTGCCAGCAGTTCCAATGAGCAGTTCTTC

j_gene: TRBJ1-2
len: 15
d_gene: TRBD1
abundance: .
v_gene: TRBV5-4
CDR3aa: CASSAMTGFDYGYTF
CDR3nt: TGTGCCAGCAGCGCGATGACAGGGTTTGACTATGGCTACACCTTC

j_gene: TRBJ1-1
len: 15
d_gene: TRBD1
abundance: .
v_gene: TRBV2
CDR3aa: CASIARTGQRGEAFF
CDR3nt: TGTGCCAGCATCGCTAGGACAGGCCAAAGGGGTGAAGCTTTCTTT

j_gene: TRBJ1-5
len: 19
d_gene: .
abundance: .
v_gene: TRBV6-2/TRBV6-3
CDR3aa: CASSYFLNSDYNSNQPQHF
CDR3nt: TGTGCCAGCAGTTACTTTCTTAATTCGGACTATAATAGCAATCAGCCCCAGCATTTT

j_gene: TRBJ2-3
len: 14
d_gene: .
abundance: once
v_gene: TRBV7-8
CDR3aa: CASSLSLSTDTQYF
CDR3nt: TGTGCCAGCAGCTTATCACTTAGCACAGATACGCAGTATTTT

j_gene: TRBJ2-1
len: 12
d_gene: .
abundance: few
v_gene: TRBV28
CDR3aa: CASSLYVNEQFF
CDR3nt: TGTGCCAGCAGTTTATACGTGAATGAGCAGTTCTTC

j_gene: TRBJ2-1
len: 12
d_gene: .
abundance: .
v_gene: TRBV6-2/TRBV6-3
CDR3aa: CASSNDNNEQFF
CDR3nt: TGTGCCAGCAGTAACGACAACAATGAGCAGTTCTTC

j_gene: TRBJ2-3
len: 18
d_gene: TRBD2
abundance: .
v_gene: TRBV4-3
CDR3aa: CASSRDSGGGTSGDTQYF
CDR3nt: TGCGCCAGCAGTCGTGACTCGGGCGGGGGTACCTCCGGAGATACGCAGTATTTT

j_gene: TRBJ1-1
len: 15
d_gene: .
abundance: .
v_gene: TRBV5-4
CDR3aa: CASSLPNLRPGEAFF
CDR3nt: TGTGCCAGCAGCTTGCCTAACCTTAGGCCGGGTGAAGCTTTCTTT

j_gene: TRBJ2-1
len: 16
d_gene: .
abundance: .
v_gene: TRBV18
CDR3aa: CASSPRHRETYNEQFF
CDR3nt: TGTGCCAGCTCACCACGCCATCGGGAGACCTACAATGAGCAGTTCTTC

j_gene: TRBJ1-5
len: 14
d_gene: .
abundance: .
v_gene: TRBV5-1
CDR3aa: CASSLEGSNQPQHF
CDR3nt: TGCGCCAGCAGCTTGGAGGGAAGCAATCAGCCCCAGCATTTT

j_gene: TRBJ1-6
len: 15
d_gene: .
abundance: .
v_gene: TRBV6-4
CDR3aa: CASSDGETLSSPLHF
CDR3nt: TGTGCCAGCAGTGACGGTGAGACACTATCATCGCCCCTCCACTTT

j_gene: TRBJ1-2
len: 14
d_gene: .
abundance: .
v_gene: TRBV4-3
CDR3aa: CASSQDQGRYGYTF
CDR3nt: TGCGCCAGCAGCCAAGATCAGGGAAGGTATGGCTACACCTTC

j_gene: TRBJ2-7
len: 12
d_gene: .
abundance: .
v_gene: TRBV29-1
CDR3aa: CSVMTATYEQYF
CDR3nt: TGCAGCGTTATGACAGCAACCTACGAGCAGTACTTC

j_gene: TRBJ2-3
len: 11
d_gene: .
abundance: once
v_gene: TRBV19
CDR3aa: CASSLTDTQYF
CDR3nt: TGTGCCAGTAGTCTCACAGATACGCAGTATTTT

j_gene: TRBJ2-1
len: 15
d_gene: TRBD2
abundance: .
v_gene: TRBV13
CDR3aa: CASRKTSGMMDEQFF
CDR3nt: TGTGCCAGCAGAAAAACTAGCGGGATGATGGATGAGCAGTTCTTC

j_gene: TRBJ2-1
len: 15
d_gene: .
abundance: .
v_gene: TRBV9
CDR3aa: CASSAGTGPYNEQFF
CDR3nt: TGTGCCAGCAGCGCTGGGACTGGTCCCTACAATGAGCAGTTCTTC

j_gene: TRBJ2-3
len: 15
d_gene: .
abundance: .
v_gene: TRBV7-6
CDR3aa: CASSFLPGVGDTQYF
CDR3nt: TGTGCCAGCAGCTTTCTCCCGGGAGTCGGAGATACGCAGTATTTT

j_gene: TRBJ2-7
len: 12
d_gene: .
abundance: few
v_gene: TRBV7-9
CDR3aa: CASSSDVYEQYF
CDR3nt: TGTGCCAGCAGCTCAGACGTCTACGAGCAGTACTTC

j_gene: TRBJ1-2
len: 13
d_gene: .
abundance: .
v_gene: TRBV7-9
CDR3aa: CASSQDGSYGYTF
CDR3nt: TGTGCCAGCAGTCAAGACGGATCCTATGGCTACACCTTC

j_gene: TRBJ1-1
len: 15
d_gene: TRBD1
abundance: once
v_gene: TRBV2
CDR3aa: CASSAGGLWNTEAFF
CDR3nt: TGTGCCAGCAGTGCAGGGGGTCTCTGGAACACTGAAGCTTTCTTT

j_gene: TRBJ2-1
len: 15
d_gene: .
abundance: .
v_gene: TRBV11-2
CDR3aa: CASSFNAGSYNEQFF
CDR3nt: TGTGCCAGCAGCTTCAACGCGGGGTCCTACAATGAGCAGTTCTTC

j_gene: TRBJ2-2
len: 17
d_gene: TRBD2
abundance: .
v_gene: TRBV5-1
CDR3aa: CASSVVSGRADTGELFF
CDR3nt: TGCGCCAGCAGCGTGGTTAGCGGGAGGGCCGACACCGGGGAGCTGTTTTTT

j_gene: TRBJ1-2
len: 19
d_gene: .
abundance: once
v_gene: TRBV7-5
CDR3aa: CARSLVAGQHELLNYGYTF
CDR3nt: TGTGCCAGAAGCTTAGTAGCGGGACAGCACGAATTGTTGAACTATGGCTACACCTTC

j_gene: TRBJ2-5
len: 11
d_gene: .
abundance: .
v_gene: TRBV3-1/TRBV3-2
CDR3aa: CASSLLETQYF
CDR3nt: TGTGCCAGCAGCCTCTTGGAGACCCAGTACTTC

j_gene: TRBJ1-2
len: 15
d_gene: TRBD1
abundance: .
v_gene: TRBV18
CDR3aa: CASSPLDRGIYGYTF
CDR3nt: TGTGCCAGCTCACCTTTGGACAGGGGGATCTATGGCTACACCTTC

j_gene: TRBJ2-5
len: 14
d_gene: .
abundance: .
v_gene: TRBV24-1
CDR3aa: CATTRRGEKETQYF
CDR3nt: TGTGCCACCACCCGACGAGGGGAGAAGGAGACCCAGTACTTC

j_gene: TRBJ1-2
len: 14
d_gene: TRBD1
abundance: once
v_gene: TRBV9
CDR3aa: CASSVEGPGGGYTF
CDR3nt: TGTGCCAGCAGCGTAGAAGGTCCAGGGGGAGGCTACACCTTC

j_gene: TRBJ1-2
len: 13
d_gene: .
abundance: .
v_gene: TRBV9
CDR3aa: CASSKGFGYGYTF
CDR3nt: TGTGCCAGCAGTAAGGGTTTCGGCTATGGCTACACCTTC

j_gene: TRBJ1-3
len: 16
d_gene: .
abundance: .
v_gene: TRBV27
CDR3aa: CASSLEGPFAGNTIYF
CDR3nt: TGTGCCAGCAGTTTAGAGGGCCCATTTGCTGGAAACACCATATATTTT

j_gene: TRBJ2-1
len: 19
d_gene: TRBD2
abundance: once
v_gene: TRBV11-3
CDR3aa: CASSTWGTSGGNHHNEQFF
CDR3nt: TGTGCCAGCAGCACCTGGGGGACTAGCGGGGGGAACCACCACAATGAGCAGTTCTTC

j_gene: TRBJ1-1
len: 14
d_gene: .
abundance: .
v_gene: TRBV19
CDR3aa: CASSTPGANTEAFF
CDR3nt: TGTGCCAGTAGTACCCCCGGGGCAAACACTGAAGCTTTCTTT